One sample yielded the 11 T cell receptor beta chains listed below, sequenced in a study of blood T cells in healthy people across ages (dated by TCRdb to 2014 to 2015). The library was produced with 5' RACE. TCRdb records Illumina HiSeq 2500 as the sequencer. A second PCR of about 6 to 11 cycles was run with a J-beta primer mix and a sample-barcoded 5' primer. The public sequencing data were trimmed at Q25 with fastp and processed into clonotypes with MiXCR by TCRdb, which kept only in-frame beta chains. Every distinct CDR3 protein forms one entry, paired with its most common genes and DNA. In all, the sample holds about 780,000 distinct CDR3 sequences, and around 45% of those were seen once. The top ten constitute around 18% of the sample. The sequencing input was blood. The receptors originated from a man older than 75 in good health.

Regarding this clonotype: This may be a read error, as it is one base from a much larger clone. V gene TRBV7-8 combines with J gene TRBJ2-1; 10 bases match TRBD2. The CDR3 runs to 14 residues. The V and J ends lost 5 bases and 12 bases, in that order; junction bases with no gene match: 10. Germline V lookup: CDR1 SGHVS, CDR2 FQNEAQ. The CDR3 sequence: CASSAYPSGSWQFF. For the CDR3, the DNA is TGTGCCAGCAGCGCCTACCCTAGCGGGAGCTGGCAGTTCTTC.

CDR3 nucleotides: TGTGCCAGCAGCGGAAACCGGGACCACGTCCCCATTCAGTACTTC. Amino acid sequence: CASSGNRDHVPIQYF. The V and J genes are TRBV11-2 and TRBJ2-7; D may be TRBD1 or TRBD2 (5 bases each). The DNA end lines up better with TRBJ2-4; the J call may be wrong. The CDR3 consists of 15 residues. CDR1 SGHAT and CDR2 FQNNGV come from the germline V gene.

This chain links TRBV7-3 with TRBJ2-3; tentatively, D is TRBD2 (5 bases). The germline CDR1 and CDR2 sequences are SGHTA and FQGTGA. V shed 5 bases and J shed 0 bases, with 12 bases lying between them. The CDR3 totals 15 residues. CDR3 protein: CASSKSRGSTDTQYF. The CDR3 region has the DNA TGTGCCAGCAGCAAAAGCCGAGGGAGCACAGATACGCAGTATTTT.

This clonotype was detected only a few times. The rearrangement uses TRBV12-3 or TRBV12-4 and TRBJ2-7; maybe TRBD1 (7 bases). CDR3 length: 13 residues. V lost 5 bases to trimming and J lost 2 bases, with 10 bases between them. CDR3 residues: CASSAGQTYEQYF. CDR3 DNA: TGTGCCAGCAGTGCGGGACAGACCTACGAGCAGTACTTC.

This chain joins TRBV25-1 and TRBJ2-3; D may be TRBD1 or TRBD2 (5 bases each). Germline V gene sequence: CDR1 MGHDK, CDR2 SYGVNS. V lost 6 bases to trimming and J lost 3 bases, with 16 bases between them. The CDR3 is 15 amino acids. The CDR3 DNA sequence: TGTGCCAGCAGCGAAACTGGGGGAGTAACAGATACGCAGTATTTT. Residues: CASSETGGVTDTQYF.

In this sample, this clonotype turned up a few times. V gene TRBV5-1 combines with J gene TRBJ1-2, with 7 bases aligning to TRBD1. The CDR3 has 15 residues. Germline CDR1 reads SGHRS; CDR2 reads YFSETQ. Germline trimming cut 4 bases from V and 8 bases from J; bases unmatched to any gene: 14. Here the CDR3 reads CASSGQGDPLVGYTF. As DNA, the CDR3 is TGCGCCAGCAGCGGGCAGGGGGATCCATTGGTAGGCTACACCTTC.

V and J are TRBV2 and TRBJ2-7; possibly TRBD2 for D (6 bases). In germline, CDR1 is SNHLY, CDR2 FYNNEI. V was pared by 5 bases and J by 0 bases, with 8 bases between. There are 13 residues in the CDR3. The CDR3 region is CASSTSYSYEQYF. DNA of the CDR3: TGTGCCAGCAGTACTAGCTACTCCTACGAGCAGTACTTC.

The rearrangement uses TRBV5-1 and TRBJ2-7; possibly TRBD1 for D (6 bases). Trimming pared 3 bases from V and 0 bases from J, leaving 13 bases between. CDR1 is SGHRS and CDR2 is YFSETQ in the germline V gene. This CDR3 region has 15 residues. CDR3 nucleotides: TGCGCCAGCAGCTCCAGGGACACTAACTCCTACGAGCAGTACTTC. Its protein is CASSSRDTNSYEQYF.

V and J are TRBV7-9 and TRBJ2-5; D gene uncertain. Germline V CDR1 and CDR2: SEHNR, FQNEAQ (reference sequence). The CDR3 extends over 13 amino acids. V was shortened by 5 bases and J by 3 bases, with 10 bases between the two germline ends. CDR3 DNA sequence: TGTGCCAGCAGCAAAAGACCAGAAGAGACCCAGTACTTC. It translates to CASSKRPEETQYF.

The genes are TRBV20-1 and TRBJ2-2, with TRBD2 matching 10 bases. V lost 3 bases, J lost 4 bases, and 14 bases stayed unmatched. Germline CDR1 DFQATT, CDR2 SNEGSKA (reference sequence). The CDR3 extends over 18 amino acids. CDR3 in amino acids: CSARVHGLAGVSTGELFF. The CDR3 coding sequence is TGCAGTGCTAGGGTCCATGGGCTAGCGGGAGTTAGCACCGGGGAGCTGTTTTTT.

This clonotype was found many times. A clone one base away is much larger, so this may be a read error. The CDR3 nucleotides read TGTGCCAGCAGCTTAGAACGTGGCGGAAGCCGGACCCAGTACTTC. Its translation: CASSLERGGSRTQYF. The V and J genes are TRBV11-2 and TRBJ2-5; no clear D gene. The CDR3 totals 15 residues. Looked up from germline, CDR1 is SGHAT and CDR2 is FQNNGV. Trimming removed 0 bases at V and 7 bases at J, with 15 bases between. The whole variable domain, filled in from reference TRBV11-2 and TRBJ2-5, reads EAGVAQSPRYKIIEKRQSVAFWCNPISGHATLYWYQQILGQGPKLLIQFQNNGVVDDSQLPKDRFSAERLKGVDSTLKIQPAKLEDSAVYLCASSLERGGSRTQYFGPGTRLLVL.